Presented here are 25 T cell receptor beta chains from one specimen sequenced in a study of shared clonotypes between healthy human individuals. Profiling relied on immunoSEQ multiplex PCR, and the TCRdb table lists in-frame clones only, not all of them. This table holds over a million clones, roughly 97% found once. Sample: naive CD4+ T cells sorted from blood. The subset here: CD45RA+ positively selected. These receptors came from a man under 40 in good health.

The rearrangement uses TRBV28 and TRBJ2-7; D perhaps matches TRBD2 (7 bases). The ends were cut back, 6 bases at V and 1 base at J, with 13 bases in the middle. This CDR3 is built from 14 residues. Germline V CDR1 and CDR2: MDHEN, SYDVKM. CDR3 nucleotides: TGTGCCAGCAGGCTACAGGGACTATCCTACGAGCAGTACTTC. Translating it yields CASRLQGLSYEQYF. The whole variable domain, filled in from reference TRBV28 and TRBJ2-7, reads DVKVTQSSRYLVKRTGEKVFLECVQDMDHENMFWYRQDPGLGLRLIYFSYDVKMKEKGDIPEGYSVSREKKERFSLILESASTNQTSMYLCASRLQGLSYEQYFGPGTRLTVT.

The J gene is TRBJ1-1, the V gene TRBV7-2; a weak D match, TRBD1 (6 bases). The length of the CDR3 is 14 residues. Germline values: CDR1 SGHTA, CDR2 FQGNSA. V gave up 3 bases and J gave up 4 bases, with 12 bases separating them. CDR3 sequence: CASSFTTGSTEAFF. In DNA form, the CDR3 reads TGTGCCAGCAGCTTCACCACAGGGAGCACTGAAGCTTTCTTT.

For this clone: Different DNA sequences within this sample yield the same CDR3. Here the CDR3 DNA reads TGTGCCAGCAGCCTTACTCGGACAGCAAACACTGAAGCTTTCTTT. This translates into CASSLTRTANTEAFF. The chain uses TRBV6-6 and TRBJ1-1; maybe TRBD1 (6 bases). The germline CDR1 and CDR2 sequences are MNHNY and SVGAGI (reference sequence). CDR3 length equals 15 residues. Trimming took 6 bases from V and 2 from J, leaving 16 bases between them.

This chain joins TRBV19 and TRBJ1-1; D is unresolved. Trimming cost V 5 bases and J 0 bases, with 13 bases left between them. Germline V lookup: CDR1 LNHDA, CDR2 SQIVND (reference sequence). This CDR3 is built from 15 residues. This CDR3 is CASSVVAGMNTEAFF. CDR3 DNA: TGTGCCAGTAGTGTTGTGGCGGGGATGAACACTGAAGCTTTCTTT.

This sequence joins TRBV18 and TRBJ1-2; D is unclear. The V gene lost 2 bases and the J gene lost 7 bases, with 14 bases spanning the gap. There are 14 residues in the CDR3. Per the germline V gene, CDR1 is KGHSH and CDR2 is LQKENI. In nucleotides, the CDR3 is TGTGCCAGCTCACCAAAGGAGGGAAGTAGTGGCTACACCTTC. Its protein product is CASSPKEGSSGYTF.

V gene TRBV5-6 combines with J gene TRBJ2-3; 12 bases match TRBD2. V was pared by 3 bases and J by 0 bases, with 11 bases of the junction left unmatched. This CDR3 is built from 19 residues. Germline values: CDR1 SGHDT, CDR2 YYEEEE. In DNA, the CDR3 is TGTGCCAGCAGCTGGTGGGCTAGCGGGAGGGCCGGGAGCACAGATACGCAGTATTTT. Its protein product is CASSWWASGRAGSTDTQYF.

The rearrangement joins TRBV2 to TRBJ1-2; 9 bases map to TRBD1. The CDR3 contains 19 residues. V gave up 6 bases and J gave up 5 bases; unmatched junction bases: 22. CDR1 and CDR2 (germline): SNHLY, FYNNEI. CDR3 protein: CASRDPGTGILSKDYGYTF. CDR3 in DNA: TGTGCCAGCAGAGACCCGGGGACAGGGATACTATCGAAAGATTATGGCTACACCTTC.

In this sample, this clone turned up a few times. V usage is TRBV27 and J usage is TRBJ2-1; TRBD2 matches 10 bases. V lost 7 bases, J lost 8 bases, and 11 bases stayed unmatched. The CDR3 extends over 15 amino acids. From germline, CDR1 is MNHEY and CDR2 SMNVEV (reference sequence). The CDR3 reads CASKLPAGGSDEQFF. CDR3 coding DNA: TGTGCCAGCAAATTACCAGCGGGAGGGTCGGATGAGCAGTTCTTC.

On this clone: Other nucleotide sequences in the sample specify the same CDR3. This chain connects TRBV28 to TRBJ2-3; no clear D gene. The germline gives CDR1 MDHEN, CDR2 SYDVKM. Trimming shortened V by 1 base and J by 0 bases, and 5 bases separated the two germline ends. The CDR3 extends over 14 amino acids. The CDR3 reads CASSLLASTDTQYF. In DNA form, the CDR3 reads TGTGCCAGCAGTTTATTAGCTAGCACAGATACGCAGTATTTT.

A remark on this clone: Within the sample, other DNA sequences also encode this same CDR3. The gene calls are TRBV19 and TRBJ2-7, with 10 bases that match TRBD1. There are 14 residues in the CDR3. Germline assignment: CDR1 LNHDA and CDR2 SQIVND (reference sequence). V lost 4 bases and J lost 2; bases outside the gene matches: 2. Here the CDR3 reads CASSTGQGAYEQYF. In nucleotides, the CDR3 is TGTGCCAGTAGTACCGGACAGGGGGCCTACGAGCAGTACTTC. Full variable domain (missing parts from reference TRBV19 and TRBJ2-7): DGGITQSPKYLFRKEGQNVTLSCEQNLNHDAMYWYRQDPGQGLRLIYYSQIVNDFQKGDIAEGYSVSREKKESFPLTVTSAQKNPTAFYLCASSTGQGAYEQYFGPGTRLTVT.

This clone was recorded only once. Distinct nucleotide sequences in the sample also encode this CDR3. V and J are TRBV7-9 and TRBJ2-7; D unresolved. The CDR3 length is 12 residues. V lost 5 bases to trimming and J lost 4 bases, with 9 bases between them. Germline V CDR1 and CDR2: SEHNR, FQNEAQ (reference sequence). CDR3 protein: CASSPLGYEQYF. Written as DNA, the CDR3 is TGTGCCAGCAGCCCCCTCGGGTACGAGCAGTACTTC.

V and J are TRBV14 and TRBJ2-1; perhaps TRBD2 as D (6 bases). Germline assignment: CDR1 SGHDN and CDR2 FVKESK. The CDR3 extends over 15 amino acids. V dropped 4 bases and J dropped 3 bases, with 13 bases sitting between them. The CDR3 protein is CASSPRGGLYNEQFF. CDR3 coding DNA: TGTGCCAGCAGCCCTAGAGGAGGGCTCTACAATGAGCAGTTCTTC.

This rearrangement joins TRBV10-3 to TRBJ2-2; 7 positions agree with TRBD1. Germline values: CDR1 ENHRY, CDR2 SYGVKD. With 5 bases clipped from V and 3 bases from J, the junction kept 6 bases outside the gene matches. The CDR3 runs to 15 residues. The CDR3 coding sequence is TGTGCCATCAGTAGAAGGGGGCATGACACCGGGGAGCTGTTTTTT. It encodes CAISRRGHDTGELFF.

This clone was seen just once. The chain carries TRBV5-1 and TRBJ2-5, with D tentatively TRBD1 (6 bases). The V end was cut by 1 base, the J end by 5 bases, with 12 bases between. CDR3 length: 14 residues. Germline V gene data show CDR1 as SGHRS and CDR2 as YFSETQ. CDR3 amino acids: CASSLSSGVETQYF. The CDR3 bases are TGCGCCAGCAGCTTGTCGTCAGGGGTGGAGACCCAGTACTTC.

The chain has TRBV28 and TRBJ2-3; D gene unclear. Looked up from germline, CDR1 is MDHEN and CDR2 is SYDVKM. The CDR3 has 11 amino acids. Trimming took 5 bases from V and 3 from J, leaving 3 bases between them. The CDR3 protein is CASSHTDTQYF. The DNA of the CDR3 is TGTGCCAGCAGTCATACAGATACGCAGTATTTT.

This chain uses TRBV10-1 with TRBJ2-2; D unresolved. There are 13 residues in the CDR3. V lost 0 bases and J 4 bases, leaving 3 bases between the germline ends. Germline V gene lookup returns CDR1 WNHNN and CDR2 SYGVQD (reference sequence). CDR3 coding DNA: TGCGCCAGCAGTGAGTCGATCACCGGGGAGCTGTTTTTT. As protein: CASSESITGELFF.

In regard to this clone: The same CDR3 also results from other DNA sequences found in this sample. This chain joins TRBV5-1 and TRBJ1-1; TRBD1 might be the D (6 bases). Germline assignment: CDR1 SGHRS and CDR2 YFSETQ. Trimming removed 5 bases from V and 1 base from J, with 12 bases in between. The CDR3 loop spans 14 amino acids. CDR3 loop: CASSLDRRNTEAFF. The DNA of the CDR3 is TGCGCCAGCAGTCTTGACAGGCGGAACACTGAAGCTTTCTTT.

The chain carries TRBV6-5 and TRBJ2-7; TRBD2 agrees at 7 bases. CDR1 and CDR2 (germline): MNHEY, SVGAGI. Unmatched junction bases numbered 6, after V lost 6 bases and J lost 4 bases. This CDR3 has 13 residues. The CDR3 here is CASRREGKYEQYF. The DNA of the CDR3 is TGTGCCAGCAGAAGGGAGGGTAAATACGAGCAGTACTTC.

This clone was detected once. The same CDR3 also results from other DNA sequences found in this sample. The rearrangement uses TRBV6-5 and TRBJ2-7, with D unclear. This CDR3 region has 12 residues. Germline CDR1 MNHEY, CDR2 SVGAGI. V was pared by 0 bases and J by 5 bases, with 5 bases between. The CDR3 DNA sequence: TGTGCCAGCAGTTACTCCGGGCACGAGCAGTACTTC. The encoded protein is CASSYSGHEQYF.

This chain links TRBV4-1 with TRBJ2-1; 9 bases agree with TRBD2. The length of the CDR3 is 15 residues. Looked up from germline, CDR1 is MGHRA and CDR2 is YSYEKL. Trimming at V came to 3 bases and at J to 8 bases, leaving 8 bases not matched to a gene. The CDR3 nucleotides are TGCGCCAGCAGCCATCATATAGCGGGAGTGGATGAGCAGTTCTTC. Residues: CASSHHIAGVDEQFF.

The chain is built from TRBV29-1 and TRBJ2-2, with 8 positions matching TRBD2. V lost 4 bases to trimming and J lost 8 bases; unmatched junction nucleotides: 12. Germline V gene lookup returns CDR1 SQVTM and CDR2 ANQGSEA. The CDR3 covers 15 residues. Here the CDR3 DNA reads TGCAGCGTTGGTCCTCCGGGAGGGCCAGCTGGGGAGCTGTTTTTT. Translating it yields CSVGPPGGPAGELFF.

This sequence joins TRBV14 and TRBJ2-1; 7 nucleotides match TRBD2. V shed 0 bases, J shed 8 bases, and the junction held 16 bases outside the gene matches. CDR3 length: 18 amino acids. Germline CDR1 is SGHDN and CDR2 is FVKESK. The CDR3 loop reads CASSQDLDWPAGSDEQFF. CDR3 bases: TGTGCCAGCAGCCAAGATCTCGACTGGCCAGCGGGAAGCGATGAGCAGTTCTTC.

This chain joins TRBV5-1 and TRBJ2-5, with TRBD1 matching 7 bases. Germline V lookup: CDR1 SGHRS, CDR2 YFSETQ. This CDR3 has 15 amino acids. Trimming cost V 2 bases and J 3 bases; bases outside gene matches: 7. The CDR3 spells CASSLTGQPKETQYF. The CDR3 coding sequence is TGCGCCAGCAGCTTAACGGGACAGCCAAAAGAGACCCAGTACTTC.

The chain employs TRBV18 and TRBJ1-1; D is uncertain. Germline loops: CDR1 KGHSH, CDR2 LQKENI. The CDR3 sequence is 15 residues long. Between the trimmed V and J ends, which lost 0 bases and 5 bases, there was a span of 13 bases. Here the CDR3 DNA reads TGTGCCAGCTCACCACCGTCGGTTTCTGGGACTGAAGCTTTCTTT. This codes for CASSPPSVSGTEAFF.

The chain combines TRBV9 with TRBJ1-5; D gene unclear. Germline values: CDR1 SGDLS, CDR2 YYNGEE. Trimming cost V 3 bases and J 0 bases, with 10 bases left between them. This CDR3 region has 15 residues. CDR3 DNA: TGTGCCAGCAGCGCGGGAGTAGTTAGCAATCAGCCCCAGCATTTT. Its protein product is CASSAGVVSNQPQHF.